Following are 10 T cell receptor beta chains from one sample sequenced in a study of T cells in Graves' hyperthyroidism and ophthalmopathy. TCR beta CDR3 regions were amplified from RNA transcripts. The primer set for the first-round RT-PCR of the TCR CDR3 was HTBI. TCRdb analysed the multiplex PCR reads with MiXCR anew, one entry per CDR3 protein. The sample lists fewer than 400,000 distinct CDR3 sequences; around 16% were seen once. Sequenced sample: blood. The receptors were gathered from a young man with Graves' hyperthyroidism.

At least ten counts were recorded for this clonotype. The V gene is TRBV20-1, the J gene TRBJ2-3; 8 nucleotides align to TRBD2. The CDR3 sequence is 15 residues long. Per germline, CDR1 DFQATT and CDR2 SNEGSKA (reference sequence). V shed 4 bases and J 5 bases; nucleotides not matched to a gene: 11. In DNA, the CDR3 is TGCAGTGCTATAACCGGGACTAGAATCGAAGATACGCAGTATTTT. This translates into CSAITGTRIEDTQYF.

This clonotype was detected ten times or more. In DNA, the CDR3 is TGTGCCACCAGTGATTACCAGGGTTACACAGATACGCAGTATTTT. Residues: CATSDYQGYTDTQYF. V usage is TRBV24-1 and J usage is TRBJ2-3; possibly TRBD1 for D (5 bases). Per the germline V gene, CDR1 is KGHDR and CDR2 is SFDVKD. The CDR3 spans 15 residues. Trimming shortened V by 2 bases and J by 2 bases, and 10 bases separated the two germline ends.

This chain connects TRBV10-3 to TRBJ2-5; TRBD1 or TRBD2 may be the D gene (5 bases each). Germline CDR1 ENHRY, CDR2 SYGVKD. The CDR3 is made up of 15 amino acids. The V and J ends lost 0 bases and 4 bases respectively, with 12 bases between them. Here the CDR3 reads CAISESLGVSETQYF. CDR3 in DNA: TGTGCCATCAGTGAGTCTTTGGGGGTATCAGAGACCCAGTACTTC.

This clonotype appeared many times. The rearrangement links TRBV11-1 to TRBJ1-2, with 8 bases matching TRBD1. CDR1 SGHAT and CDR2 FQDESV come from the germline V gene (reference sequence). Losses at the gene ends were 6 bases for V and 3 bases for J; bases not matched to a gene: 12. There are 16 residues in the CDR3. The CDR3 is CASSPLQGADDYGYTF. Here the CDR3 DNA reads TGTGCCAGCAGTCCCCTCCAGGGGGCGGACGACTATGGCTACACCTTC.

This clonotype was counted at least ten times. This chain joins TRBV4-1 and TRBJ2-7; perhaps D is TRBD1 or TRBD2 (5 bases each). The V end was cut by 0 bases, the J end by 2 bases, with 11 bases between. The CDR3 runs 15 residues. The germline gives CDR1 MGHRA, CDR2 YSYEKL. CDR3 in amino acids: CASSQDPSGPYEQYF. The CDR3 DNA is TGCGCCAGCAGCCAAGATCCGTCGGGACCCTACGAGCAGTACTTC.

The table lists this clonotype with a count of one. At one end, the junction sequence differs from germline, possibly due to a read error. The V call is TRBV5-1, the J call TRBJ2-7; weak D call: TRBD2 (5 bases). Germline assignment: CDR1 SGHRS and CDR2 YFSETQ. The CDR3 covers 11 residues. CDR3 region: CASSFDYGQYF. In DNA form, the CDR3 reads TGCGCCAGCAGCTTTGACTACGGGCAGTACTTC.

This chain uses TRBV7-9 with TRBJ2-1; 10 nucleotides align to TRBD2. The V gene's germline CDR1 is SEHNR and CDR2 FQNEAQ (reference sequence). V dropped 2 bases and J dropped 3; count of bases not matched to a gene: 4. The CDR3 sequence is 16 residues long. Here the CDR3 DNA reads TGTGCCAGCAGCTTAAGTACTAGCGGGATCTACAATGAGCAGTTCTTC. Translating it yields CASSLSTSGIYNEQFF.

This clonotype was detected a few times. The V and J genes are TRBV20-1 and TRBJ1-5; 8 nucleotides agree with TRBD1. V was clipped by 6 bases and J by 5 bases; unmatched bases: 12. CDR1 DFQATT and CDR2 SNEGSKA come from the germline V gene (reference sequence). CDR3 length equals 15 residues. DNA of the CDR3: TGCAGTGCGCTAGCCCGGACAGGGTTGCATCAGCCCCAGCATTTT. Its translation is CSALARTGLHQPQHF.

This clonotype turned up a few times. The gene calls are TRBV20-1 and TRBJ2-7, with D uncertain. The CDR3 has 13 residues. The germline V gene has CDR1 DFQATT and CDR2 SNEGSKA (reference sequence). Trimming took 6 bases from V and 3 from J, leaving 15 bases between them. The CDR3 bases are TGCAGTGCCCTAACTGGAATCGACTACGAGCAGTACTTC. Translating it yields CSALTGIDYEQYF.

The chain is built from TRBV11-3 and TRBJ1-2; D is possibly TRBD1 (6 bases). Germline V lookup: CDR1 SGHNT, CDR2 YENEEA. V lost 6 bases and J 2 bases, leaving 10 bases between the germline ends. There are 13 residues in the CDR3. The CDR3 DNA reads TGTGCCAGCAGTGAGACAGGAAACTATGGCTACACCTTC. Its translation is CASSETGNYGYTF.